This TCR beta chain originates from a study of beta chain features in type 1 diabetes. Via the markers CD45RO/CCR7/CD25/CD127/CD95/CD27, stem cell-like memory, regulatory, central memory and naive CD4+ cells were sorted. Isolated RNA was reverse transcribed in full, so expressed TCRB transcripts were sequenced. Assay: immunoSEQ multiplex PCR; the TCRdb copy retains only in-frame clones and omits some. The table lists roughly 260,000 clones, around 21% of them singletons. A few counts support this clone. Its target is not known. Study-wide results and limits: A moderate, significant TCRB CDR3 shortening appeared in type 1 diabetes across four CD4+ subsets. There were fewer insertions and more deletions at the VDJ junctions of type 1 diabetes patients.

CDR3 length equals 12 residues. Trimming pared 4 bases from V and 7 bases from J, leaving 11 bases between. CDR1 SGDLS and CDR2 YYNGEE come from the germline V gene. This TCR was sampled from a woman aged 40 to 50 with type 1 diabetes. This sequence joins TRBV9 and TRBJ1-2, with no clear D. Sample: naive CD4+ T cells from blood. As DNA, the CDR3 is TGTGCCAGCAGCCCCCCCACGGGTGGCTACACCTTC. Translating gives CASSPPTGGYTF.